One sample yielded the 25 T cell receptor beta chains listed below, sequenced in a study of blood T cell repertoires in COVID-19 (dated by TCRdb to 2020 to 2022). Preparation of the library involved the immunoSEQ multiplex PCR assay. TCRdb took this table from immuneACCESS and kept in-frame rearrangements with V and J called. Such tables lack part of the clones; where checked against another copy, unresolved V genes explain under half of the gap, and the rest is unexplained. In this sample the table shows around 270,000 clones, approximately 86% of which occur a single time. Over 1.5% of the sample comes from the top ten. The specimen sequenced was peripheral blood. These receptors came from a man aged 30 to 45 with active or convalescent COVID-19.

The rearrangement joins TRBV28 to TRBJ1-1; the match to TRBD1 covers 9 bases. The CDR3 contains 14 residues. From germline, CDR1 is MDHEN and CDR2 SYDVKM. The J segment lost 2 bases and the V segment lost 6 bases, leaving 4 bases of the junction unmatched. DNA for the CDR3: TGTGCCAGCAGCGACAGGGGGGTAAACACTGAAGCTTTCTTT. Its protein is CASSDRGVNTEAFF.

In DNA form, the CDR3 reads TGTGCCAGCATAGAAGGGGTCGAAGCTTTCTTT. Translation gives CASIEGVEAFF. The chain links TRBV25-1 to TRBJ1-1; possible D gene TRBD1, 5 bases. Germline CDR1 is MGHDK and CDR2 is SYGVNS. Trimming took off 7 bases at V and 8 bases at J, with 11 bases between the two ends. CDR3 length: 11 residues.

This sequence joins TRBV6-5 and TRBJ2-3, with D tentatively TRBD2 (7 bases). Germline V gene lookup returns CDR1 MNHEY and CDR2 SVGAGI. The CDR3 has 15 residues. The V and J ends lost 1 base and 4 bases respectively, with 12 bases between them. The CDR3 loop is CASSYYRGAADTQYF. The CDR3 DNA sequence: TGTGCCAGCAGTTACTACCGGGGGGCGGCAGATACGCAGTATTTT.

The chain recombines TRBV5-6 with TRBJ1-2; tentatively, D is TRBD1 (6 bases). The V end lost 2 bases, the J end lost 3 bases, and 11 bases lay between the germline ends. Germline CDR1 reads SGHDT; CDR2 reads YYEEEE. The CDR3 extends over 14 amino acids. The DNA of the CDR3 is TGTGCCAGCAGCTTACAGGGCTTGTACTATGGCTACACCTTC. It encodes CASSLQGLYYGYTF. The variable domain in full, with the rest retrieved from reference TRBV5-6 and TRBJ1-2, is DAGVTQSPTHLIKTRGQQVTLRCSPKSGHDTVSWYQQALGQGPQFIFQYYEEEERQRGNFPDRFSGHQFPNYSSELNVNALLLGDSALYLCASSLQGLYYGYTFGSGTRLTVV.

Only one count was recorded for this clone. The chain uses TRBV10-3 and TRBJ2-3, with 12 nucleotides matching TRBD2. This CDR3 is 15 amino acids long. Losses at the gene ends were 2 bases for V and 7 bases for J; bases not matched to a gene: 4. CDR1 ENHRY and CDR2 SYGVKD come from the germline V gene. The CDR3 protein is CAISEGLAGSHTQYF. The DNA for the CDR3 is TGTGCCATCAGTGAGGGACTAGCGGGGTCACATACGCAGTATTTT.

This clone was found a few times. V usage is TRBV6-4 and J usage is TRBJ1-1, with D possibly being TRBD1 (6 bases). This CDR3 is 13 amino acids long. Germline V lookup: CDR1 MRHNA, CDR2 SNTAGT. V was pared by 4 bases and J by 5 bases, with 11 bases between. The CDR3 spells CASSAFTGTEAFF. The CDR3 coding sequence is TGTGCCAGCAGTGCATTTACAGGGACTGAAGCTTTCTTT.

This clone was observed a few times. J is TRBJ2-5 and V is TRBV6-6; D possibly corresponds to TRBD2 (7 bases). The CDR3 spans 14 residues. V lost 8 bases, J lost 5 bases, and 18 bases lay in between. The germline gives CDR1 MNHNY, CDR2 SVGAGI (reference sequence). CDR3: CASALGGERETQYF. CDR3 nucleotide sequence: TGTGCCAGCGCCTTAGGGGGGGAGAGGGAGACCCAGTACTTC.

The chain uses TRBV7-8 and TRBJ2-2; 7 bases match TRBD1. Trimming at V came to 0 bases and at J to 2 bases, leaving 6 bases not matched to a gene. CDR1 and CDR2 (germline): SGHVS, FQNEAQ. This CDR3 has 17 amino acids. The CDR3 spells CASSLAVRTGNTGELFF. In DNA form, the CDR3 reads TGTGCCAGCAGCTTAGCGGTCAGGACAGGCAACACCGGGGAGCTGTTTTTT. The full variable domain, completed using reference TRBV7-8 and TRBJ2-2, is GAGVSQSPRYKVAKRGQDVALRCDPISGHVSLFWYQQALGQGPEFLTYFQNEAQLDKSGLPSDRFFAERPEGSVSTLKIQRTQQEDSAVYLCASSLAVRTGNTGELFFGEGSRLTVL.

The chain is built from TRBV9 and TRBJ1-1, with D perhaps matching TRBD1 (5 bases). V was shortened by 4 bases and J by 4 bases, with 14 bases between the two germline ends. CDR3 length: 14 amino acids. Germline V gives CDR1 SGDLS, CDR2 YYNGEE. CDR3 sequence (DNA): TGTGCCAGCAGCAGAGGCGGGGGGAGCACTGAAGCTTTCTTT. Protein product: CASSRGGGSTEAFF. Full variable domain (rest looked up from reference TRBV9 and TRBJ1-1): DSGVTQTPKHLITATGQRVTLRCSPRSGDLSVYWYQQSLDQGLQFLIQYYNGEERAKGNILERFSAQQFPDLHSELNLSSLELGDSALYFCASSRGGGSTEAFFGQGTRLTVV.

A word on this clone: The sample contains more than one DNA sequence encoding this CDR3. The chain uses TRBV19 and TRBJ2-7, with 10 bases fitting TRBD1. Germline CDR1 LNHDA, CDR2 SQIVND (reference sequence). Trimming at V came to 4 bases and at J to 2 bases, leaving 2 bases not matched to a gene. CDR3 length: 14 residues. The CDR3 DNA reads TGTGCCAGTAGTACGGACAGGGGGGCCTACGAGCAGTACTTC. This gives the protein CASSTDRGAYEQYF.

The chain combines TRBV29-1 with TRBJ2-7; 7 nucleotides line up with TRBD2. Per germline, CDR1 SQVTM and CDR2 ANQGSEA. V was clipped by 4 bases and J by 5 bases; unmatched bases: 14. CDR3 size: 15 residues. As DNA, the CDR3 is TGCAGCGTTGTAGGGGACTCAACCCGGGAGGACGAGCAGTACTTC. As protein: CSVVGDSTREDEQYF.

This clone appeared a few times. The V and J genes are TRBV5-4 and TRBJ2-7, with TRBD1 matching over 9 bases. Germline lookup yields CDR1 SGHNT and CDR2 YYREEE (reference sequence). The CDR3 runs 14 residues. J was trimmed by 3 bases and V by 4 bases; bases with no gene match: 5. The CDR3 coding sequence is TGTGCCAGCAGCGGGGGACAGGGAGGCTACGAGCAGTACTTC. Protein product: CASSGGQGGYEQYF.

This chain connects TRBV7-2 to TRBJ2-3; possible D gene TRBD2, 7 bases. V was shortened by 6 bases and J by 2 bases, with 12 bases between the two germline ends. From germline, CDR1 is SGHTA and CDR2 FQGNSA. This CDR3 spans 14 amino acids. In DNA form, the CDR3 reads TGTGCCAGCAGTCCACGGGGGGCCACAGATACGCAGTATTTT. Translating it yields CASSPRGATDTQYF.

The chain is built from TRBV7-9 and TRBJ1-3, with 7 bases lining up with TRBD1. CDR1 and CDR2 (germline): SEHNR, FQNEAQ (reference sequence). The trim removed 2 bases at V and 2 bases at J, leaving 12 bases unmatched. This CDR3 comprises 18 residues. The CDR3 loop reads CASSLRGWTGGTGNTIYF. CDR3 in DNA: TGTGCCAGCAGCTTAAGAGGTTGGACAGGTGGTACTGGAAACACCATATATTTT.

The rearrangement uses TRBV3-1 (or the pseudogene TRBV3-2) and TRBJ1-5; the D is unclear. This CDR3 has 14 amino acids. V was pared by 1 base and J by 4 bases, with 8 bases between. Germline CDR1 LGHDT, CDR2 YNNKEL (reference sequence). The CDR3, as DNA: TGTGCCAGCAGCCAAGGGGCAGGAAATCAGCCCCAGCATTTT. Amino acids: CASSQGAGNQPQHF.

This rearrangement joins TRBV5-5 to TRBJ2-7, with 10 bases matching TRBD1. The trim removed 0 bases at V and 2 bases at J, leaving 2 bases unmatched. The CDR3 runs 15 residues. Germline V gene lookup returns CDR1 SGHKS and CDR2 YYEKEE (reference sequence). The CDR3 sequence is CASSLDDRGPYEQYF. CDR3 DNA sequence: TGTGCCAGCAGCTTGGATGACAGGGGGCCCTACGAGCAGTACTTC.

The rearrangement links TRBV4-2 to TRBJ2-7; TRBD1 agrees at 10 bases. There are 16 residues in the CDR3. The J segment lost 4 bases and the V segment lost 4 bases, leaving 10 bases of the junction unmatched. CDR1 LGHNA and CDR2 YNFKEQ come from the germline V gene. The CDR3 is CASSRSDRGHPYEQYF. The CDR3 DNA reads TGTGCCAGCAGCCGCTCCGACAGGGGGCATCCTTACGAGCAGTACTTC.

In its sample, this clone was seen once. The CDR3 protein is CASSQRSGGSTDTQYF. The CDR3 bases are TGTGCCAGCAGCCAGCGTAGCGGAGGTAGCACAGATACGCAGTATTTT. This rearrangement joins TRBV3-1 (or the pseudogene TRBV3-2) to TRBJ2-3, with D perhaps TRBD2 (6 bases). V lost 3 bases and J lost 0, with 13 bases in between. CDR3 length: 16 amino acids. Germline V lookup: CDR1 LGHDT, CDR2 YNNKEL (reference sequence).

This sequence joins TRBV6-6 and TRBJ2-3; 8 positions agree with TRBD1. The V gene end was trimmed by 5 bases and the J gene end by 6 bases; junction bases not matched to a gene: 16. CDR1 and CDR2 from the germline V gene are MNHNY and SVGAGI (reference sequence). This CDR3 region has 17 residues. CDR3 sequence (DNA): TGTGCCAGCAGTCCCCCGCCGGGACAGGCAAGGTGGGATACGCAGTATTTT. It codes for CASSPPPGQARWDTQYF.

The chain is built from TRBV4-2 and TRBJ2-6; 8 nucleotides align to TRBD1. The CDR3 runs to 18 residues. Trimming at V came to 2 bases and at J to 2 bases, leaving 8 bases not matched to a gene. CDR1 LGHNA and CDR2 YNFKEQ come from the germline V gene. CDR3 sequence: CASSQRQGLATGANVLTF. CDR3 sequence (DNA): TGTGCCAGCAGCCAACGACAGGGGCTAGCTACTGGGGCCAACGTCCTGACTTTC.

The chain uses TRBV29-1 and TRBJ2-7; 7 nucleotides match TRBD1. The germline CDR1 and CDR2 sequences are SQVTM and ANQGSEA. CDR3 size: 13 residues. The CDR3 nucleotides are TGCAGTTTCCGGGACAGAATCTCCTACGAGCAGTACTTC. Translating gives CSFRDRISYEQYF.

The chain joins TRBV6-5 to TRBJ1-2; D call uncertain. CDR3 length equals 11 residues. Germline V gene data show CDR1 as MNHEY and CDR2 as SVGAGI. The V end was cut by 8 bases, the J end by 7 bases, with 11 bases between. CDR3 loop: CASPGSFGYTF. For the CDR3, the DNA is TGTGCCAGCCCCGGGAGTTTTGGCTACACCTTC.

The genes are TRBV7-3 and TRBJ2-1, with no clear D. The germline CDR1 and CDR2 sequences are SGHTA and FQGTGA. V gave up 0 bases and J gave up 4 bases, with 16 bases separating them. This CDR3 region has 17 residues. CDR3 sequence: CASSLTKRQRIYNEQFF. CDR3 in DNA: TGTGCCAGCAGCTTAACGAAGAGGCAGAGGATTTACAATGAGCAGTTCTTC.

The J gene is TRBJ1-2, the V gene TRBV18; 7 nucleotides align to TRBD1. V shed 0 bases and J 7 bases; nucleotides not matched to a gene: 5. The length of the CDR3 is 14 residues. In germline, CDR1 is KGHSH, CDR2 LQKENI. In DNA, the CDR3 is TGTGCCAGCTCACCACCGGACAGGCGTAGTGGCTACACCTTC. Its translation: CASSPPDRRSGYTF.

The rearrangement joins TRBV7-2 to TRBJ1-3; D is uncertain. Germline CDR1 is SGHTA and CDR2 is FQGNSA. The CDR3 totals 15 residues. V lost 1 base and J 5 bases, leaving 12 bases between the germline ends. The CDR3, as DNA: TGTGCCAGCAGCTTAGTAACCGGTGGTAGAAACACCATATATTTT. The encoded protein is CASSLVTGGRNTIYF.